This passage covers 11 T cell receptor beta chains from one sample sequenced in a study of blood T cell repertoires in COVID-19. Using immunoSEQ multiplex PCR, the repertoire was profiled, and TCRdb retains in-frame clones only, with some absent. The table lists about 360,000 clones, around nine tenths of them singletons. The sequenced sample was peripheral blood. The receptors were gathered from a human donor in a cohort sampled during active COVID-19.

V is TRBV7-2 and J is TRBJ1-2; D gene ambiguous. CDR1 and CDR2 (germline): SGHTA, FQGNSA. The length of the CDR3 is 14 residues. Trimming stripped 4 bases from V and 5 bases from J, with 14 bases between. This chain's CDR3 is CASSSKRIGYGYTF. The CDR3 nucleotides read TGTGCCAGCAGCTCGAAGAGAATCGGGTATGGCTACACCTTC.

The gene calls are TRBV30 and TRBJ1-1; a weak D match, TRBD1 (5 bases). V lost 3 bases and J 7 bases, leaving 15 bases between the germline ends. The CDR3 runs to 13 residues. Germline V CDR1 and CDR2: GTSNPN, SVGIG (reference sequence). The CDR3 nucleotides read TGTGCCTGGAGCCGAACAGTGGGGGGTGAAGCTTTCTTT. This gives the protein CAWSRTVGGEAFF.

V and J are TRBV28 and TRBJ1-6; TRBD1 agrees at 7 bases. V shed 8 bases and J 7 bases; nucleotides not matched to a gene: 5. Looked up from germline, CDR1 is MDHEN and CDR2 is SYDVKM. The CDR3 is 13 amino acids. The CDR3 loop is CASRDRSNSPLHF. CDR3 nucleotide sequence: TGTGCCAGCCGGGACAGATCGAATTCACCCCTCCACTTT.

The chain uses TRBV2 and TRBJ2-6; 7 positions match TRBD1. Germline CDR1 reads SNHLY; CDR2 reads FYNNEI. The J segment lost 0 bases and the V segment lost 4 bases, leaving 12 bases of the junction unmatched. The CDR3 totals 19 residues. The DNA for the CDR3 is TGTGCCAGCAGTGGGGACAGACTTCCACCCGTCTCTGGGGCCAACGTCCTGACTTTC. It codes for CASSGDRLPPVSGANVLTF.

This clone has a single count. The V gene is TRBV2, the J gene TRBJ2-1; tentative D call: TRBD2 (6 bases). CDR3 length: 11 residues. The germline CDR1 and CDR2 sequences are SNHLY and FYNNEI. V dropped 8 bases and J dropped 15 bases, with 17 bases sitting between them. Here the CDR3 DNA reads TGTGCCAGCTGGGGTGGGAGGCCCCGGTTCTTC. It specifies CASWGGRPRFF.

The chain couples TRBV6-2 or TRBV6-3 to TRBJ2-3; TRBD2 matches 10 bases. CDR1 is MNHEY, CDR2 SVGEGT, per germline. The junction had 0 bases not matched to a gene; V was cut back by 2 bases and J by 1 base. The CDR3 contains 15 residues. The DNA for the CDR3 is TGTGCCAGCAGTTACGGACTAGCGGGCACAGATACGCAGTATTTT. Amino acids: CASSYGLAGTDTQYF.

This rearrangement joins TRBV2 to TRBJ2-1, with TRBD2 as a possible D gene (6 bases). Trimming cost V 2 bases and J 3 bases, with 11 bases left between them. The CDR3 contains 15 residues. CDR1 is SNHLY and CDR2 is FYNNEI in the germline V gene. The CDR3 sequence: CASSERGLVYNEQFF. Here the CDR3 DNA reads TGTGCCAGCAGTGAACGGGGACTCGTCTACAATGAGCAGTTCTTC.

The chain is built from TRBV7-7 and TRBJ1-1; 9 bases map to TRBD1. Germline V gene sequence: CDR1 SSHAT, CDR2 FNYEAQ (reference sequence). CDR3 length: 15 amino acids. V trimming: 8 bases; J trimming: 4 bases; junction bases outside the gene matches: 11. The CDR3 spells CASFALGQGPTEAFF. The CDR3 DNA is TGTGCCAGCTTCGCCCTGGGACAGGGTCCCACTGAAGCTTTCTTT.

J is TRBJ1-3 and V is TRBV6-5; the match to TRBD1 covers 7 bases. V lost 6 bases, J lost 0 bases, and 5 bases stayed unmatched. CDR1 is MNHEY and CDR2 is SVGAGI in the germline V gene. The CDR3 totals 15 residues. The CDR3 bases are TGTGCCAGCAGCCGTCCAGGGGGCTCTGGAAACACCATATATTTT. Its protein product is CASSRPGGSGNTIYF.

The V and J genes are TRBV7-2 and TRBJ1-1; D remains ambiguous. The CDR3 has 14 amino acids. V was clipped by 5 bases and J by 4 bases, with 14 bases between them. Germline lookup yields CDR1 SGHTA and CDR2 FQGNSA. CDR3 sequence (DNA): TGTGCCAGCAGCCCAGAGCCAGGTATCACTGAAGCTTTCTTT. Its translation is CASSPEPGITEAFF. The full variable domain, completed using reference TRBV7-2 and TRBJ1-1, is GAGVSQSPSNKVTEKGKDVELRCDPISGHTALYWYRQSLGQGLEFLIYFQGNSAPDKSGLPSDRFSAERTGGSVSTLTIQRTQQEDSAVYLCASSPEPGITEAFFGQGTRLTVV.

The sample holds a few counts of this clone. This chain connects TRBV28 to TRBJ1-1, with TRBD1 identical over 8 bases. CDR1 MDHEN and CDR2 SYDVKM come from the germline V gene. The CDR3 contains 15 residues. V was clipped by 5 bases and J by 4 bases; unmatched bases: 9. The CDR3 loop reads CASSPADRGSTEAFF. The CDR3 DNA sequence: TGTGCCAGCAGTCCGGCCGACAGGGGAAGCACTGAAGCTTTCTTT.